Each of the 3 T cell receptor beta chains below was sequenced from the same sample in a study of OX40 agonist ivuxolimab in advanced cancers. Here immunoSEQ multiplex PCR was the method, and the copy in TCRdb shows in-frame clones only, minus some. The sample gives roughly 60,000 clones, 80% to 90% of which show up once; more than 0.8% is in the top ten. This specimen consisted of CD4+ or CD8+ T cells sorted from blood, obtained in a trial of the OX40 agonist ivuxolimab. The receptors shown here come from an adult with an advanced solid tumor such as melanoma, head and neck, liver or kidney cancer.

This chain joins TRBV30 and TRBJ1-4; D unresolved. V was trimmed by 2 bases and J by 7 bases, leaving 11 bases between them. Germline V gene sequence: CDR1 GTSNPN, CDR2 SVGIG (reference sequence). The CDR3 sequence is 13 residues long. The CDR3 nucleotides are TGTGCCTGGAGTTTGCATTTGGTTGAAAAACTGTTTTTT. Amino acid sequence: CAWSLHLVEKLFF.

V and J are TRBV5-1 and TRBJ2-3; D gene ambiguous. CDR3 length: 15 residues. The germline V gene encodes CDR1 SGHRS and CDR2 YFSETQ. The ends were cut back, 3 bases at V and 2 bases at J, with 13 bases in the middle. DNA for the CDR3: TGCGCCAGCAGCTCGGGTTGGAGATCCACAGATACGCAGTATTTT. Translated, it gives CASSSGWRSTDTQYF.

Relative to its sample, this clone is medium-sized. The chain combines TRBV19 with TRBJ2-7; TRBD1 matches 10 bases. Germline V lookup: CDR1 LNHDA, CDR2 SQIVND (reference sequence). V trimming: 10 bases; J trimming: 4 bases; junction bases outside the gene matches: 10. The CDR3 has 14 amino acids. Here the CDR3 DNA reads TGTGCCACCTCTAAACCGGGACAGGGGTACGAGCAGTACTTC. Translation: CATSKPGQGYEQYF.